Shown below are 21 T cell receptor beta chains from a single sample sequenced in a study of human T cells and chemical hapten exposure. TCRdb ran MiXCR on the RACE reads and lists one entry per CDR3 protein. Here the sample spans some 120,000 distinct CDR3 sequences, 9.5% to 13% being singletons. Time point reported: patch test 1, 2 weeks after DPC sensitization. Treatment in this sample: therapeutic diphenylcyclopropenone sensitization with weekly scalp DPC. Sequenced material: whole blood, taken in connection with sensitization to the hapten diphenylcyclopropenone (DPC). The receptors stem from a woman between 45 and 60 years old with alopecia areata. Some clones in this sample may be carry-over from other donors' samples.

This clonotype was counted only a few times. This sequence joins TRBV12-3 or TRBV12-4 and TRBJ2-7; 7 bases map to TRBD2. This CDR3 is 15 amino acids long. The J segment lost 4 bases and the V segment lost 6 bases, leaving 12 bases of the junction unmatched. The CDR3 protein is CASRLASQVAYEQYF. CDR3 in DNA: TGTGCCAGCAGACTAGCGTCTCAAGTGGCGTACGAGCAGTACTTC.

This clonotype occurred many times. The chain employs TRBV6-5 and TRBJ1-6; 7 bases are shared with TRBD1. This CDR3 has 17 amino acids. The germline V gene encodes CDR1 MNHEY and CDR2 SVGAGI. V was pared by 0 bases and J by 5 bases, with 7 bases of the junction left unmatched. In DNA form, the CDR3 reads TGTGCCAGCAGTTACTCGCGGGCCGGACAGGATAATTCACCCCTCCACTTT. Protein: CASSYSRAGQDNSPLHF.

Only a few counts were recorded for this clonotype. The chain uses TRBV4-1 and TRBJ1-5, with D maybe TRBD1 (5 bases). With 2 bases removed from V and 4 bases from J, the gap between germline ends came to 12 bases. There are 15 residues in the CDR3. Germline V gene data show CDR1 as MGHRA and CDR2 as YSYEKL. The DNA of the CDR3 is TGCGCCAGCAGCCAAATGGCAGGGTGGAATCAGCCCCAGCATTTT. Residues: CASSQMAGWNQPQHF.

The chain has TRBV21-1 and TRBJ2-7; TRBD1 is the table's D call, not checked against the DNA. TRBV21-1 is flagged as a pseudogene. The CDR3 has 14 amino acids. The DNA of the CDR3 is TGTGCCAGCAGCAAAACGGGGACCACTGGCGAGCAGTACTTC. This codes for CASSKTGTTGEQYF.

This clonotype was found many times. The V and J genes are TRBV7-2 and TRBJ1-2; TRBD1 might be the D (5 bases). V lost 5 bases to trimming and J lost 8 bases, with 21 bases between them. This CDR3 has 15 amino acids. Germline V gene lookup returns CDR1 SGHTA and CDR2 FQGNSA. CDR3 amino acids: CASSRSLRSGLGYTF. CDR3 bases: TGTGCCAGCAGCCGCTCGTTGCGGTCGGGGCTCGGCTACACCTTC.

The chain recombines TRBV20-1 with TRBJ2-4, with 8 bases aligning to TRBD2. Germline-derived CDR1 and CDR2 are DFQATT and SNEGSKA (reference sequence). This CDR3 spans 13 amino acids. The J segment lost 7 bases and the V segment lost 3 bases, leaving 5 bases of the junction unmatched. This chain's CDR3 is CSASGLASNIQYF. DNA of the CDR3: TGCAGTGCTAGTGGACTAGCAAGCAACATTCAGTACTTC.

This clonotype was recorded at least ten times. J is TRBJ2-5 and V is TRBV11-2; D not certain. The CDR3 consists of 13 residues. Germline V gene data show CDR1 as SGHAT and CDR2 as FQNNGV. Trimming left V 1 base short and J 5 bases short, with 8 bases between. The CDR3 sequence is CASSLAPKETQYF. The CDR3 DNA reads TGTGCCAGCAGCTTAGCCCCGAAGGAGACCCAGTACTTC.

This clonotype has just one count. The gene calls are TRBV14 and TRBJ2-3; D uncertain. Trimming cost V 5 bases and J 4 bases, with 10 bases left between them. The CDR3 extends over 13 amino acids. The germline V gene has CDR1 SGHDN and CDR2 FVKESK. The CDR3 spells CASSKQVPDTQYF. The CDR3 bases are TGTGCCAGCAGCAAACAAGTCCCAGATACGCAGTATTTT.

This clonotype was found many times. This chain uses TRBV5-8 with TRBJ2-5; perhaps D is TRBD1 or TRBD2 (6 bases each). V lost 5 bases, J lost 2 bases, and 16 bases lay in between. CDR1 SGHTS and CDR2 YDEGEE come from the germline V gene. The CDR3 is 15 amino acids. The CDR3 protein is CASRGGRLPQETQYF. The CDR3 coding sequence is TGTGCCAGCAGGGGGGGCCGACTCCCTCAAGAGACCCAGTACTTC.

The chain combines TRBV12-3 or TRBV12-4 with TRBJ1-1, with D maybe TRBD1 (6 bases). The CDR3 totals 15 residues. With 2 bases removed from V and 0 bases from J, the gap between germline ends came to 10 bases. The CDR3 DNA reads as TGTGCCAGCAGTTTACCGGACAGACTGAACACTGAAGCTTTCTTT. Translation: CASSLPDRLNTEAFF.

CDR3: CASSPRGQSETQYF. CDR3 DNA: TGTGCCAGCTCACCACGGGGACAGTCAGAGACCCAGTACTTC. This chain connects TRBV18 to TRBJ2-5; 7 nucleotides line up with TRBD1. The CDR3 has 14 amino acids. Germline V lookup: CDR1 KGHSH, CDR2 LQKENI. After removal of 1 base from V and 4 bases from J, the junction contained 3 bases not matched to a gene.

This clonotype came up once. The junction departs from germline at one end; a sequencing error may be responsible. J is TRBJ2-3 and V is TRBV5-1; no firm D call. The CDR3 consists of 12 residues. Looked up from germline, CDR1 is SGHRS and CDR2 is YFSETQ. The CDR3, as DNA: TGCGCCGGCAGCTTCCCTTCGGATACGCAGTATTTT. It codes for CAGSFPSDTQYF. The full variable domain, with the rest looked up from reference TRBV5-1 and TRBJ2-3, is KAGVTQTPRYLIKTRGQQVTLSCSPISGHRSVSWYQQTPGQGLQFLFEYFSETQRNKGNFPGRFSGRQFSNSRSEMNVSTLELGDSALYLCAGSFPSDTQYFGPGTRLTVL.

This chain uses TRBV5-6 with TRBJ2-7; D not certain. The CDR3 has 15 amino acids. V was clipped by 4 bases and J by 2 bases, with 16 bases between them. Germline V CDR1 and CDR2: SGHDT, YYEEEE. The CDR3 reads CASSLRGPLTYEQYF. CDR3 DNA: TGTGCCAGCAGCCTCCGAGGTCCACTTACCTACGAGCAGTACTTC.

The rearrangement links TRBV29-1 to TRBJ2-5; D is possibly TRBD2 (5 bases). Germline V gives CDR1 SQVTM, CDR2 ANQGSEA. V gave up 1 base and J gave up 2 bases, with 8 bases separating them. The CDR3 spans 13 residues. CDR3 nucleotide sequence: TGCAGCGTTGAAGGGCAGCGGCAAGAGACCCAGTACTTC. It codes for CSVEGQRQETQYF.

This clonotype has a handful of counts. The chain uses TRBV28 and TRBJ2-7; tentatively, D is TRBD1 (5 bases). CDR3 length equals 15 residues. Germline lookup yields CDR1 MDHEN and CDR2 SYDVKM. The V end was cut by 4 bases, the J end by 0 bases, with 13 bases between. The CDR3 reads CASSSQVQSSYEQYF. The DNA for the CDR3 is TGTGCCAGCAGTTCACAGGTCCAGAGCTCCTACGAGCAGTACTTC. The entire variable domain, with the rest obtained from reference TRBV28 and TRBJ2-7, is as follows: DVKVTQSSRYLVKRTGEKVFLECVQDMDHENMFWYRQDPGLGLRLIYFSYDVKMKEKGDIPEGYSVSREKKERFSLILESASTNQTSMYLCASSSQVQSSYEQYFGPGTRLTVT.

This rearrangement joins TRBV4-3 to TRBJ2-3, with D uncertain. Germline lookup yields CDR1 LGHNA and CDR2 YSLEER. The CDR3 spans 16 residues. V was clipped by 4 bases and J by 0 bases, with 14 bases between them. Here the CDR3 DNA reads TGCGCCAGCAGCCCCTTAACCCAGCGAAGCACAGATACGCAGTATTTT. It specifies CASSPLTQRSTDTQYF.

V gene TRBV4-3 combines with J gene TRBJ2-7; D unclear. The CDR3 consists of 15 residues. Germline V gene lookup returns CDR1 LGHNA and CDR2 YSLEER. Trimming stripped 0 bases from V and 4 bases from J, with 13 bases between. CDR3 sequence (DNA): TGCGCCAGCAGCCAAGATCAGGCTTCTTTTTACGAGCAGTACTTC. Amino acids: CASSQDQASFYEQYF.

This clonotype has a count of ten or more. The gene calls are TRBV5-1 and TRBJ2-3; D uncertain. This CDR3 has 16 residues. CDR1 is SGHRS, CDR2 YFSETQ, per germline. Trimming left V 0 bases short and J 2 bases short, with 13 bases between. The CDR3: CASSLGSSGPTDTQYF. CDR3 nucleotide sequence: TGCGCCAGCAGCTTGGGATCGTCAGGCCCCACAGATACGCAGTATTTT.

The V gene is TRBV28, the J gene TRBJ1-2; D possibly corresponds to TRBD1 (5 bases). Germline V gene sequence: CDR1 MDHEN, CDR2 SYDVKM. CDR3 length equals 13 residues. V was clipped by 5 bases and J by 4 bases, with 11 bases between them. The DNA of the CDR3 is TGTGCCAGCAGTGGCAGAGACAGCTATGGCTACACCTTC. Its translation: CASSGRDSYGYTF.

This chain connects TRBV28 to TRBJ1-6; D remains ambiguous. V dropped 8 bases and J dropped 10 bases, with 12 bases sitting between them. Looked up from germline, CDR1 is MDHEN and CDR2 is SYDVKM. CDR3 size: 12 residues. DNA for the CDR3: TGTGCCAGCTCGTGGGTGCGGTCACCCCTCCACTTT. Translated: CASSWVRSPLHF.

The chain is built from TRBV6-5 and TRBJ2-2; D ambiguous. Germline values: CDR1 MNHEY, CDR2 SVGAGI. V was pared by 2 bases and J by 2 bases, with 9 bases between. The CDR3 spans 15 residues. CDR3 nucleotides: TGTGCCAGCAGTTACGACGGGCCAAACACCGGGGAGCTGTTTTTT. Translating it yields CASSYDGPNTGELFF.